Listed here is a single T cell receptor beta chain. What it binds is not known. This table comes from immunoSEQ multiplex PCR, and its TCRdb copy is limited to in-frame clones, with some not included. The table shows some 150,000 clones, with under 95% occurring only once. This sample stems from a study of T cell responses to AZD1222 COVID-19 vaccine. The overall study: Second-dose intervals near 4 or 12 weeks were combined.

The CDR3 extends over 14 amino acids. Per germline, CDR1 MDHEN and CDR2 SYDVKM. V lost 3 bases and J 0 bases, leaving 6 bases between the germline ends. Findings of the study overall: All repertoire sampling was performed exclusively after the peak T cell response. A reported finding is that nearly half of spike-specific TCRs target unmutated variant regions. The donor group comprised mostly white British people and more females; the analysis possibly underestimated clonal diversity.

The sequence was collected from an adult in good health. Sequenced here: peripheral blood, sampled on day 0 of AZD1222 vaccination. The chain employs TRBV28 and TRBJ1-5; D uncertain. The DNA of the CDR3 is TGTGCCAGCAGTTTTGGCAATAGCAATCAGCCCCAGCATTTT. Its protein product is CASSFGNSNQPQHF. Using reference TRBV28 and TRBJ1-5 for the parts outside the CDR3, the full variable domain is DVKVTQSSRYLVKRTGEKVFLECVQDMDHENMFWYRQDPGLGLRLIYFSYDVKMKEKGDIPEGYSVSREKKERFSLILESASTNQTSMYLCASSFGNSNQPQHFGDGTRLSIL.